The present T cell receptor (beta chain) was sequenced within a study of chemoradiotherapy in HPV16-positive cancers. Study results and limitations: HPV-specific T cells were functionally defined from only a couple of HPV16-positive patients.

Repertoires were sampled repeatedly during chemoradiotherapy. Repertoires were generated with immunoSEQ multiplex PCR, while TCRdb's copy carries only in-frame clones and drops some. The sample lists some 5,900 clones, around 85% seen once, with about 5.7% in the top ten. As to this clone: What it binds is not known.

Trimming stripped 6 bases from V and 7 bases from J, with 15 bases between. The germline gives CDR1 LGHNT, CDR2 FRNRAP. CDR3 length: 14 residues. The clonotype originates from a human donor with HPV-associated anogenital cancer. The sequences come from tumor tissue, collected from a patient who underwent chemoradiotherapy. The rearrangement uses TRBV12-5 and TRBJ2-2, with unresolved D. CDR3 residues: CASGGAGVGGELFF. CDR3 bases: TGTGCTAGTGGAGGTGCAGGTGTTGGCGGGGAGCTGTTTTTT.